The sequence of this T cell receptor (beta chain) was determined in a study of blood T cell repertoires in COVID-19 (dated by TCRdb to 2019 to 2021). Context from the whole study: The collaborator samples originated in the United States, Italy and Spain and spanned the acute and convalescent phases of COVID-19. The prospective study material was composed of cDNA or gDNA derived from T cells, B-cell-depleted T cells, or PBMCs. Where HLA class I and class II types were available, the types were taken from metadata supplied by the sample provider, not from assay-based typing. The repertoires were made available in a free public database intended to serve as a resource for research on the immune response to SARS-CoV-2. Sample metadata almost always included a de-identified subject ID, COVID-19 status, age in years and sex. The dataset comprised deeply sampled blood TCRbeta repertoires from subjects exposed to, actively infected with, or recovered from COVID-19. Samples came from the ongoing ImmuneRACE study (first 160 participants) plus 1,254 subjects from 6 global collaborators. General study outcomes and caveats: The quantity of clinical and demographic metadata differed by source and by participant and was supplied without curation.

Details on this clone: No cognate antigen has been identified for it. No much larger clone is present one base from it, and per-base qualities are unavailable.

TCRbeta CDR3 regions were amplified from genomic DNA using the immunoSEQ Assay, a bias-controlled multiplex PCR. As for the authors' bioinformatics: The number of nucleated cells in each sample was estimated from the amplification of reference gene primers within the assay. To quantify the absolute abundance of each unique TCRbeta CDR3 rearrangement, sequence reads were collapsed and filtered. For each sample, productive Simpson clonality was calculated by taking the square root of Simpson's diversity index across productive rearrangements. TCRdb carries this immuneACCESS record with in-frame sequences only. Its versions omit some clonotypes, under half of them owing to an unresolved V gene in the studies checked, with the rest unexplained. For V, J and clone size, that table is used; D and trimming come from the DNA. This sample lists about 300,000 clones; about nine tenths were detected once. The ten top clones hold 3.5% to 5% of the sample.

Enrolling through a virtual design, the prospective study's participants ranged in age from about 18 to 89 years and lived across 24 United States geographic areas. In the prospective study, participants were assigned to cohorts based on the clinical history participants reported in a screening survey and a study questionnaire. Recovered participants in ImmuneRACE Cohort 3 were defined as having two consecutive negative NP/OP PCR tests, clearance from a healthcare professional, or resolution of symptoms. In the prospective study, mobile phlebotomists collected whole blood, serum and a nasopharyngeal or oropharyngeal swab from each participant. Additional blood draws and questionnaires over a roughly two-month period could optionally be provided by prospective study participants. Blood samples from the prospective study were shipped frozen or at room temperature prior to DNA extraction. CDR3 length: 15 amino acids, cysteine to phenylalanine. The DNA shown is the 45-base CDR3, in frame from base 1. Trimming takes 2 bases from V and 0 bases from J, and the germline ends sit 7 bases apart. In the germline V gene, CDR1 corresponds to KGHSH and CDR2 to LQKENI.

The sample comprised PBMCs or T cells enriched from blood (not recorded which). The chain links TRBV18 with TRBJ2-2; D gene: possibly TRBD1, on 5 matching bases. This clonotype originated in a man aged 25 to 40 who had recovered from COVID-19. CDR3 region: CASSPRTTNTGELFF. The DNA reads TGTGCCAGCTCACCAAGGACAACGAACACCGGGGAGCTGTTTTTT.